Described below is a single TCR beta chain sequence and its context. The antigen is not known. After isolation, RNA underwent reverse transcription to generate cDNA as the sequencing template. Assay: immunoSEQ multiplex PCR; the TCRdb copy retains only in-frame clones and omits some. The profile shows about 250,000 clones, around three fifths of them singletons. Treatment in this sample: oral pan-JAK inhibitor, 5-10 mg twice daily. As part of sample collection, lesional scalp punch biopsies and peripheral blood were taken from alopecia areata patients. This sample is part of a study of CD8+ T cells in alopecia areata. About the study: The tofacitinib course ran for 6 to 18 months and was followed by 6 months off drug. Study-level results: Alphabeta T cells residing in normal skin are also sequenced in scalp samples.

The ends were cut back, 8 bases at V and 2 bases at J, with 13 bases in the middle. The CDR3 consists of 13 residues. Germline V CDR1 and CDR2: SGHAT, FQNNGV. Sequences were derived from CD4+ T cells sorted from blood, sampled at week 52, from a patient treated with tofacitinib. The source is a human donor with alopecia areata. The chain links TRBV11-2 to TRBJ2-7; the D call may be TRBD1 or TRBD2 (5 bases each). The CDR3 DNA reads TGTGCCAGCGAGGGGTACGAAGCCTACGAGCAGTACTTC. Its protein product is CASEGYEAYEQYF.